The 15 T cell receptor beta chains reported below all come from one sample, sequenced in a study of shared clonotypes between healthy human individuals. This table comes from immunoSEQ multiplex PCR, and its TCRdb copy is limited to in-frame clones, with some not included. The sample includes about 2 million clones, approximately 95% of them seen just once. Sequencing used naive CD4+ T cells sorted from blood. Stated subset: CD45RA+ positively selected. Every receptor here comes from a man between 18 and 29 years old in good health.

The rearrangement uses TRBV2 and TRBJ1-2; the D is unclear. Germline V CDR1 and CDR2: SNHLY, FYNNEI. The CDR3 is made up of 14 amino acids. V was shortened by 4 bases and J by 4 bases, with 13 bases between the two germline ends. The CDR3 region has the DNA TGTGCCAGCAGTGTATTATGGCAGTCCTATGGCTACACCTTC. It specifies CASSVLWQSYGYTF. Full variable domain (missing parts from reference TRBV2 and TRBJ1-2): EPEVTQTPSHQVTQMGQEVILRCVPISNHLYFYWYRQILGQKVEFLVSFYNNEISEKSEIFDDQFSVERPDGSNFTLKIRSTKLEDSAMYFCASSVLWQSYGYTFGSGTRLTVV.

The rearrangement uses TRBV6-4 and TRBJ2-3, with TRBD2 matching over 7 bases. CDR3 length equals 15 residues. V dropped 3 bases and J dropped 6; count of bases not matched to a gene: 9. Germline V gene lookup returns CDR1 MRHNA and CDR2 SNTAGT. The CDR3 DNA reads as TGTGCCAGCAGTGATTCGCCTCACGGGGGGGATACGCAGTATTTT. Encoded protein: CASSDSPHGGDTQYF.

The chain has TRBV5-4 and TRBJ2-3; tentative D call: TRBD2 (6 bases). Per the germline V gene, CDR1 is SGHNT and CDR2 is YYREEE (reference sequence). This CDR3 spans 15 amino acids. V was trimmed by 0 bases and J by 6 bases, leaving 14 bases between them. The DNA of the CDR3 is TGTGCCAGCAGCTTGGGGGTAGCGGCCAGGGATACGCAGTATTTT. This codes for CASSLGVAARDTQYF.

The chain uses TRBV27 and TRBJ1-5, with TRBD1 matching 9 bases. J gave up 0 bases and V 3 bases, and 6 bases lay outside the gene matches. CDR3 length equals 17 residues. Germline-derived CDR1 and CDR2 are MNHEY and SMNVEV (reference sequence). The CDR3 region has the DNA TGTGCCAGCAGTTTCCGACAGGGGGGAGGTAGCAATCAGCCCCAGCATTTT. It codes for CASSFRQGGGSNQPQHF.

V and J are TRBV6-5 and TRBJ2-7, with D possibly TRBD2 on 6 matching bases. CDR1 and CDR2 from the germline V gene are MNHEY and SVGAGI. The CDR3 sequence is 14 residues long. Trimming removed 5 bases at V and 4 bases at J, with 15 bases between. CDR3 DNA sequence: TGTGCCAGCAGTCCGCGGGGATTTAGGTACGAGCAGTACTTC. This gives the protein CASSPRGFRYEQYF.

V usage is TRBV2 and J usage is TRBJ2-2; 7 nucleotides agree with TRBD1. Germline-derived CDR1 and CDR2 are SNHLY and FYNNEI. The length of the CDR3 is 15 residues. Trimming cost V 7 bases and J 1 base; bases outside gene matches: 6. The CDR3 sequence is CASTARTGNTGELFF. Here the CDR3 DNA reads TGTGCCAGCACCGCGCGGACAGGGAACACCGGGGAGCTGTTTTTT. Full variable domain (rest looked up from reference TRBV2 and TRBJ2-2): EPEVTQTPSHQVTQMGQEVILRCVPISNHLYFYWYRQILGQKVEFLVSFYNNEISEKSEIFDDQFSVERPDGSNFTLKIRSTKLEDSAMYFCASTARTGNTGELFFGEGSRLTVL.

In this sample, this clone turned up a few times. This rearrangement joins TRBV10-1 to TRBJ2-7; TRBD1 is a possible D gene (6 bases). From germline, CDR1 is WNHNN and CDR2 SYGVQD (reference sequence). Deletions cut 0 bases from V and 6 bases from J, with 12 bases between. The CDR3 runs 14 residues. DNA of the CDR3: TGCGCCAGCAGTGAGTCAAGGACAGCAGGCGAGCAGTACTTC. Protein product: CASSESRTAGEQYF.

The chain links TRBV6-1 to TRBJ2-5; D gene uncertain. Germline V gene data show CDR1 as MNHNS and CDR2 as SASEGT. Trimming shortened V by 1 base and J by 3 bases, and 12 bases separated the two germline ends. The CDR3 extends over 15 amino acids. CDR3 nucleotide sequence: TGTGCCAGCAGTGAAGTTCGTGCTAGTAAAGAGACCCAGTACTTC. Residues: CASSEVRASKETQYF.

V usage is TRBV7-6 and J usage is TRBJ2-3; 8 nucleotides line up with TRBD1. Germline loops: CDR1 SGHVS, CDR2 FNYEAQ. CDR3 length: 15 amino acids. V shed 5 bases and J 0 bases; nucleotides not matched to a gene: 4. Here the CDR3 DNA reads TGTGCCAGCAGCCCGACAGGGGCTAGCACAGATACGCAGTATTTT. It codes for CASSPTGASTDTQYF. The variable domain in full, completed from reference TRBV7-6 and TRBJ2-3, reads GAGVSQSPRYKVTKRGQDVALRCDPISGHVSLYWYRQALGQGPEFLTYFNYEAQQDKSGLPNDRFSAERPEGSISTLTIQRTEQRDSAMYRCASSPTGASTDTQYFGPGTRLTVL.

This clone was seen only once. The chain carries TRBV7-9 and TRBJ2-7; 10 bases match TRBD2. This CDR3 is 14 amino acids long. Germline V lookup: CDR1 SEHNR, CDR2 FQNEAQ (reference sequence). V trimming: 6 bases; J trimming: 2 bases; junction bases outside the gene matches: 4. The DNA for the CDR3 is TGTGCCAGCAGTAGGACTAGCGGCCCCTACGAGCAGTACTTC. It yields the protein CASSRTSGPYEQYF.

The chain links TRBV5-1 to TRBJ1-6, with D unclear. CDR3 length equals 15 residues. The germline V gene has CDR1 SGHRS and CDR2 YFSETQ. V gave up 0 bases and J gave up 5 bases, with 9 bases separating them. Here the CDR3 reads CASSLAGPNNSPLHF. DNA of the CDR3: TGCGCCAGCAGCTTGGCCGGGCCTAATAATTCACCCCTCCACTTT.

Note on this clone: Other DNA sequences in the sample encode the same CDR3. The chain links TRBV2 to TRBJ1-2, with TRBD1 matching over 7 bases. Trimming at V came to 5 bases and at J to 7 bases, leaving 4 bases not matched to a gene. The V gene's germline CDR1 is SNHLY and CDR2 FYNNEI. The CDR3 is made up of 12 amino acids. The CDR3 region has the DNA TGTGCCAGCAGTAGGACAGGACGTGGCTACACCTTC. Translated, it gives CASSRTGRGYTF.

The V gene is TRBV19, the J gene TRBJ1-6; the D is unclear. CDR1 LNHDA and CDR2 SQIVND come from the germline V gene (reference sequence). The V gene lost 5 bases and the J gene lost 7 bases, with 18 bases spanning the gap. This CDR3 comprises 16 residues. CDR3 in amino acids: CASSSLGTFGNSPLHF. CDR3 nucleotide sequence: TGTGCCAGTAGTTCCCTAGGCACTTTCGGAAATTCACCCCTCCACTTT.

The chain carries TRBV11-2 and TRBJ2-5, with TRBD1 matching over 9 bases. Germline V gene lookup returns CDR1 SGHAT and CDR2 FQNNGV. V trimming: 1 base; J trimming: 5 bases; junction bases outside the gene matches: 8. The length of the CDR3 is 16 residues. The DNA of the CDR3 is TGTGCCAGCAGCTTAGGATTAGGGACAGGGATGGAGACCCAGTACTTC. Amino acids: CASSLGLGTGMETQYF.

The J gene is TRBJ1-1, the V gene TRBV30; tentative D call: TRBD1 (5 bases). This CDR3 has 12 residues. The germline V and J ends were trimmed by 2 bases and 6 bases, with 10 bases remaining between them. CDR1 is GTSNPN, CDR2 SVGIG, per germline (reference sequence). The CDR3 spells CAWSRDGAEAFF. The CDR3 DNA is TGTGCCTGGAGTAGGGACGGCGCTGAAGCTTTCTTT.